Here is one T cell receptor (beta chain) with its context. The antigen is undetermined. The data are from a study of T cell responses to AZD1222 COVID-19 vaccine. Study-level findings and limits: After two AZD1222 doses, spike-specific TCR breadth and depth rose versus day 0. The study reported that nearly half of spike-specific TCRs target unmutated variant regions. In a largely white British group with more females than males, clonal diversity was possibly underestimated. The study identified only five to seven AZD1222 recipients as seropositive at baseline.

Clones were read by immunoSEQ multiplex PCR, and TCRdb kept only the in-frame ones, dropping some. The data hold approximately 100,000 clones, with around 91% observed a single time. The sample consisted of peripheral blood, taken on day 0 of AZD1222 vaccination. The source is an adult in good health.

The CDR3 protein is CATVTGLGTDEQFF. The DNA of the CDR3 is TGCGCCACCGTGACGGGACTAGGGACCGATGAGCAGTTCTTC. The chain couples TRBV10-2 to TRBJ2-1; 8 bases fit TRBD2. The CDR3 is made up of 14 amino acids. V shed 10 bases, J shed 8 bases, and the junction held 13 bases outside the gene matches. Germline CDR1 and CDR2: WSHSY and SAAADI.